A single sample is the source of the 26 T cell receptor beta chains below, sequenced in a study of molecular identifiers for immune sequencing clone quantification. TCRdb recomputed calls from the PCR reads with MiXCR, one row per CDR3 protein. The data show roughly 320,000 distinct CDR3 sequences, around 21% seen once. Material for sequencing was naive CD8+ T cells from blood, with Jurkat cell RNA spiked in. Subset indicated: FACS-sorted CD8+CD4-CCR7+CD45RA+ naive T cells. The source is a human donor in good health. Some libraries in this study had Jurkat cell RNA spiked in.

Regarding this clonotype: A read error is possible here, since a much larger clone lies one base away. V usage is TRBV6-6 and J usage is TRBJ1-5; the match to TRBD1 covers 7 bases. The germline CDR1 and CDR2 sequences are MNHNY and SVGAGI (reference sequence). The CDR3 is 17 amino acids. J lost 0 bases, V lost 6 bases, and 11 bases had no gene match. CDR3 bases: TGTGCCAGCAGCTATCAGGGGGGCCCTTGTAGCAATCAGCCCCAGCATTTT. It translates to CASSYQGGPCSNQPQHF.

V gene TRBV4-1 combines with J gene TRBJ2-7; the match to TRBD2 covers 7 bases. V was pared by 3 bases and J by 6 bases, with 11 bases of the junction left unmatched. This CDR3 is 15 amino acids long. Germline lookup yields CDR1 MGHRA and CDR2 YSYEKL. CDR3 nucleotides: TGCGCCAGCAGCCAGTCCGGCGCGGGGGTTCTCGAGCAGTACTTC. Its protein is CASSQSGAGVLEQYF.

This clonotype came up once. This chain uses TRBV5-1 with TRBJ2-1, with TRBD2 as a possible D gene (6 bases). Germline V gene data show CDR1 as SGHRS and CDR2 as YFSETQ. The CDR3 length is 18 residues. V was shortened by 4 bases and J by 0 bases, with 20 bases between the two germline ends. The CDR3 DNA sequence: TGCGCCAGCAGCCAGCTAGGACTAACGCTTAGCTCCTACAATGAGCAGTTCTTC. Protein sequence: CASSQLGLTLSSYNEQFF.

This clonotype was seen ten or more times. In DNA, the CDR3 is TGTGCCAGCAGCTTGGTGGGTAGCGGACCAACCACAGATACGCAGTATTTT. Translation: CASSLVGSGPTTDTQYF. The V gene is TRBV5-4, the J gene TRBJ2-3; possibly TRBD2 for D (6 bases). Germline V gene lookup returns CDR1 SGHNT and CDR2 YYREEE (reference sequence). The ends were cut back, 0 bases at V and 2 bases at J, with 16 bases in the middle. This CDR3 region has 17 residues.

This clonotype occurred many times. V usage is TRBV29-1 and J usage is TRBJ2-7; 8 bases align to TRBD2. Germline V CDR1 and CDR2: SQVTM, ANQGSEA. The V gene end was trimmed by 4 bases and the J gene end by 1 base; junction bases not matched to a gene: 9. The CDR3 contains 15 residues. The CDR3 here is CSVVGIAGFSYEQYF. Here the CDR3 DNA reads TGCAGCGTTGTAGGAATAGCGGGATTTTCCTACGAGCAGTACTTC.

To note about this clonotype: This sequence may be a read error, since a much larger clone differs from it by one base. CDR3 in amino acids: CASRSGVGDTEAFF. The CDR3 DNA reads TGTGCCAGCAGGTCAGGGGTAGGAGACACTGAAGCTTTCTTT. This chain joins TRBV2 and TRBJ1-1, with D maybe TRBD1 (6 bases). The germline V and J ends were trimmed by 6 bases and 3 bases, with 14 bases remaining between them. Looked up from germline, CDR1 is SNHLY and CDR2 is FYNNEI. The CDR3 extends over 14 amino acids.

This clonotype was seen at least ten times. The rearrangement joins TRBV29-1 to TRBJ2-2, with 12 positions matching TRBD1. This CDR3 has 16 amino acids. Trimming cost V 4 bases and J 4 bases; bases outside gene matches: 7. CDR1 SQVTM and CDR2 ANQGSEA come from the germline V gene. The chain's CDR3 is CSVGGQGASLTGELFF. CDR3 DNA: TGCAGCGTTGGGGGACAGGGGGCTTCGCTCACCGGGGAGCTGTTTTTT.

Only a few counts were recorded for this clonotype. The V and J genes are TRBV19 and TRBJ2-7; D might be TRBD1 or TRBD2, each matching 5 bases. Germline V lookup: CDR1 LNHDA, CDR2 SQIVND (reference sequence). CDR3 length equals 16 residues. V was clipped by 5 bases and J by 4 bases, with 21 bases between them. This chain's CDR3 is CASSPGASRWMYEQYF. DNA for the CDR3: TGTGCCAGTAGTCCCGGGGCCTCACGTTGGATGTACGAGCAGTACTTC. The variable domain in full, completed from reference TRBV19 and TRBJ2-7, reads DGGITQSPKYLFRKEGQNVTLSCEQNLNHDAMYWYRQDPGQGLRLIYYSQIVNDFQKGDIAEGYSVSREKKESFPLTVTSAQKNPTAFYLCASSPGASRWMYEQYFGPGTRLTVT.

This clonotype was recorded many times. The CDR3 loop reads CASSLYRVTDTQYF. CDR3 nucleotide sequence: TGTGCCAGCAGCCTTTACAGGGTCACAGATACGCAGTATTTT. The chain is built from TRBV6-5 and TRBJ2-3; the D gene is possibly TRBD1 (6 bases). The germline V gene encodes CDR1 MNHEY and CDR2 SVGAGI. CDR3 size: 14 residues. V shed 6 bases and J shed 2 bases, with 12 bases lying between them.

A remark on this clonotype: This may be a read error, as it is one base from a much larger clone. V and J are TRBV29-1 and TRBJ1-2; D unclear. Germline V gene lookup returns CDR1 SQVTM and CDR2 ANQGSEA. Trimming shortened V by 2 bases and J by 5 bases, and 30 bases separated the two germline ends. This CDR3 contains 19 residues. The CDR3 region has the DNA TGCAGCGTTGAAAACTCCCCCCGGCAGGATGAACCTACAACGTATGGCTACACCTTC. Translation gives CSVENSPRQDEPTTYGYTF.

This clonotype was detected ten times or more. The chain joins TRBV7-2 to TRBJ1-1; D uncertain. Trimming removed 4 bases at V and 8 bases at J, with 11 bases between. Germline V gene sequence: CDR1 SGHTA, CDR2 FQGNSA. The CDR3 extends over 12 amino acids. CDR3 sequence: CASSSPGLEAFF. The DNA of the CDR3 is TGTGCCAGCAGCTCACCGGGTCTAGAAGCTTTCTTT.

This clonotype was observed many times. The rearrangement links TRBV3-1 to TRBJ2-1; D gene ambiguous. The CDR3 runs 14 residues. V dropped 7 bases and J dropped 7 bases, with 17 bases sitting between them. In germline, CDR1 is LGHDT, CDR2 YNNKEL (reference sequence). CDR3 residues: CASTADPAGNEQFF. CDR3 nucleotide sequence: TGTGCCAGCACCGCGGACCCCGCAGGAAATGAGCAGTTCTTC.

This clonotype was picked up a small number of times. The chain carries TRBV4-1 and TRBJ2-2; D gene uncertain. This CDR3 spans 14 amino acids. The V gene lost 1 base and the J gene lost 6 bases, with 9 bases spanning the gap. CDR1 is MGHRA, CDR2 YSYEKL, per germline. The DNA for the CDR3 is TGCGCCAGCAGCCAAGTTCCAGGCGCCGGGGAGCTGTTTTTT. Encoded protein: CASSQVPGAGELFF.

This clonotype has at least ten counts. V and J are TRBV19 and TRBJ1-3; D gene ambiguous. The CDR3 has 12 amino acids. CDR1 is LNHDA, CDR2 SQIVND, per germline (reference sequence). V was trimmed by 7 bases and J by 3 bases, leaving 7 bases between them. The CDR3 loop is CASNPDGNTIYF. CDR3 sequence (DNA): TGTGCCAGTAATCCGGATGGAAACACCATATATTTT.

This clonotype has more than one count but fewer than ten. This could be a read error, since a much larger clone is one nucleotide away. The rearrangement links TRBV5-1 to TRBJ2-7; TRBD2 might be the D (5 bases). Trimming pared 4 bases from V and 2 bases from J, leaving 16 bases between. CDR3 length: 15 residues. Germline CDR1 is SGHRS and CDR2 is YFSETQ. The DNA of the CDR3 is TGCGCCAGCAGCGTTGGAGGTGTAAATGCCTACGAGCAGTACTTC. Translated: CASSVGGVNAYEQYF.

This chain uses TRBV7-8 with TRBJ2-5, with 15 nucleotides matching TRBD2. Germline values: CDR1 SGHVS, CDR2 FQNEAQ. This CDR3 has 17 residues. With V trimmed by 1 base and J by 7 bases, 7 bases remained unmatched. The CDR3 nucleotides are TGTGCCAGCAGCTTAGGGACTAGCGGGGGGGCCGGCGGGACCCAGTACTTC. Its translation is CASSLGTSGGAGGTQYF.

This chain connects TRBV13 to TRBJ2-7; 7 bases are shared with TRBD2. J gave up 3 bases and V 7 bases, and 9 bases lay outside the gene matches. This CDR3 is built from 14 residues. Germline loops: CDR1 PRHDT, CDR2 FYEKMQ (reference sequence). CDR3: CASTAAGEGYEQYF. The CDR3 coding sequence is TGTGCCAGCACCGCCGCGGGAGAGGGCTACGAGCAGTACTTC.

This clonotype was counted at least ten times. The rearrangement joins TRBV7-3 to TRBJ2-3; 15 positions match TRBD2. Looked up from germline, CDR1 is SGHTA and CDR2 is FQGTGA. The length of the CDR3 is 18 residues. With V trimmed by 3 bases and J by 0 bases, 4 bases remained unmatched. CDR3 protein: CASSFGLAGGISTDTQYF. CDR3 coding DNA: TGTGCCAGCAGCTTCGGACTAGCGGGAGGGATTAGCACAGATACGCAGTATTTT.

Comment on this clonotype: A much larger clone differs by one base, so this may be a read error. This chain connects TRBV7-2 to TRBJ2-7; weak D call: TRBD2 (5 bases). Deletions cut 1 base from V and 4 bases from J, with 14 bases between. The CDR3 spans 15 residues. From germline, CDR1 is SGHTA and CDR2 FQGNSA. Here the CDR3 reads CASSLERGLGYEQYF. CDR3 DNA: TGTGCCAGCAGCTTAGAACGGGGTCTTGGGTACGAGCAGTACTTC.

A note on this clonotype: A much larger clone sits a single nucleotide away, making a read error possible. V is TRBV29-1 and J is TRBJ2-2; weak D call: TRBD2 (6 bases). Germline V CDR1 and CDR2: SQVTM, ANQGSEA. The CDR3 runs 13 residues. The CDR3 DNA follows: TGCAGCGTCGGGACTCCTAACACCGGGGAGCCGTTTTTT. Protein product: CSVGTPNTGEPFF.

This clonotype was observed at least ten times. V gene TRBV29-1 combines with J gene TRBJ2-7; TRBD1 matches 8 bases. This CDR3 is 12 amino acids long. With V trimmed by 5 bases and J by 5 bases, 5 bases remained unmatched. The germline V gene encodes CDR1 SQVTM and CDR2 ANQGSEA. DNA of the CDR3: TGCAGCGTTTTGACAGGGGAACACGAGCAGTACTTC. Translation gives CSVLTGEHEQYF.

This clonotype was seen many times. The chain couples TRBV9 to TRBJ2-3; D possibly corresponds to TRBD1 (5 bases). Germline CDR1 reads SGDLS; CDR2 reads YYNGEE. V dropped 3 bases and J dropped 1 base, with 6 bases sitting between them. The CDR3 contains 13 residues. CDR3 coding DNA: TGTGCCAGCAGCGCGACAGGCACAGATACGCAGTATTTT. Its protein product is CASSATGTDTQYF.

Only one count was recorded for this clonotype. This may be a read error, as it is one base from a much larger clone. This chain links TRBV20-1 with TRBJ1-1; 7 bases line up with TRBD1. The CDR3 covers 16 residues. Germline V gene sequence: CDR1 DFQATT, CDR2 SNEGSKA (reference sequence). The CDR3 sequence: CSARDPRDRQNTDAFF. In DNA, the CDR3 is TGCAGTGCTAGAGACCCGCGGGACAGACAAAACACTGATGCTTTCTTT.

This clonotype was picked up many times. The chain combines TRBV7-9 with TRBJ1-5; D uncertain. Trimming cost V 6 bases and J 0 bases, with 6 bases left between them. Germline CDR1 reads SEHNR; CDR2 reads FQNEAQ (reference sequence). The CDR3 contains 13 residues. The CDR3 nucleotides are TGTGCCAGCAGAGACGATAGCAATCAGCCCCAGCATTTT. Translating it yields CASRDDSNQPQHF.

With regard to this clonotype: This may be a read error, as it is one base from a much larger clone. V usage is TRBV9 and J usage is TRBJ2-2; TRBD2 is a possible D gene (5 bases). The CDR3 contains 13 residues. CDR1 SGDLS and CDR2 YYNGEE come from the germline V gene. DNA for the CDR3: TGTGCCAGCAGCGTAGGTAACACCGGGGAGCTGCTTTTT. Protein sequence: CASSVGNTGELLF.

This clonotype has at least ten counts. The chain recombines TRBV9 with TRBJ1-3; unclear D gene. Germline V lookup: CDR1 SGDLS, CDR2 YYNGEE. The CDR3 is made up of 13 amino acids. The V gene lost 0 bases and the J gene lost 4 bases, with 5 bases spanning the gap. CDR3 protein: CASSVETGNTIYF. In DNA form, the CDR3 reads TGTGCCAGCAGCGTAGAAACAGGAAACACCATATATTTT.